What follows are 28 T cell receptor beta chains derived from one specimen sequenced in a study of blood T cell repertoires in COVID-19. This table comes from immunoSEQ multiplex PCR, and its TCRdb copy is limited to in-frame clones, with some not included. The sample holds some 89,000 clones, approximately 87% seen once. Material: peripheral blood. The receptor source for this set is a human donor in a cohort sampled during active COVID-19.

The chain joins TRBV6-2 or TRBV6-3 to TRBJ2-1; 10 positions agree with TRBD2. In germline, CDR1 is MNHEY, CDR2 SVGEGT. V trimming: 2 bases; J trimming: 0 bases; junction bases outside the gene matches: 13. CDR3 length equals 20 residues. Written as DNA, the CDR3 is TGTGCCAGCAGTTACCCCGCCGTGGGACTAGCGCAAACCTCCTACAATGAGCAGTTCTTC. Translation: CASSYPAVGLAQTSYNEQFF.

The chain has TRBV6-8 and TRBJ2-1; TRBD2 agrees at 10 bases. Losses at the gene ends were 6 bases for V and 2 bases for J; bases not matched to a gene: 10. Germline-derived CDR1 and CDR2 are MNHGY and SAAAGT. CDR3 length: 17 residues. This chain's CDR3 is CASSLRTSGLPYNEQFF. The DNA of the CDR3 is TGTGCCAGCAGCCTAAGGACTAGCGGCCTTCCCTACAATGAGCAGTTCTTC.

This chain uses TRBV4-1 with TRBJ1-1, with a tentative D call TRBD1 (6 bases). V was clipped by 0 bases and J by 4 bases, with 9 bases between them. From germline, CDR1 is MGHRA and CDR2 YSYEKL. The CDR3 length is 14 residues. CDR3 amino acids: CASSQDQGGTEAFF. The CDR3 DNA reads TGCGCCAGCAGCCAAGATCAAGGGGGCACTGAAGCTTTCTTT.

V is TRBV2 and J is TRBJ1-2; D not resolved. Germline values: CDR1 SNHLY, CDR2 FYNNEI. The CDR3 length is 13 residues. With 7 bases removed from V and 4 bases from J, the gap between germline ends came to 13 bases. The CDR3 nucleotides read TGTGCCAGCAACGAGGGTAACGGCTATGGCTACACCTTC. Its translation: CASNEGNGYGYTF.

J is TRBJ2-2 and V is TRBV21-1; the DNA was not used to check the table's D call, TRBD2. TRBV21-1 corresponds to a pseudogene. CDR3 size: 16 residues. CDR3 sequence reads: CASSGKEGRPPGELFF. As DNA, the CDR3 is TGTGCCAGCAGCGGAAAGGAGGGGAGGCCCCCCGGGGAGCTGTTTTTT.

The chain is built from TRBV28 and TRBJ2-1; D not resolved. CDR1 and CDR2 from the germline V gene are MDHEN and SYDVKM. The V end lost 4 bases, the J end lost 0 bases, and 13 bases lay between the germline ends. The CDR3 contains 16 residues. The CDR3 loop reads CASSSRSKSSYNEQFF. The CDR3 DNA sequence: TGTGCCAGCAGTTCCCGAAGCAAGAGCTCCTACAATGAGCAGTTCTTC.

The chain carries TRBV19 and TRBJ1-5; 8 nucleotides agree with TRBD1. Germline V gene sequence: CDR1 LNHDA, CDR2 SQIVND (reference sequence). The CDR3 is 15 amino acids. V lost 6 bases, J lost 1 base, and 5 bases stayed unmatched. The DNA for the CDR3 is TGTGCCAGTAGATCTAGGACAGGGAGCAATCAGCCCCAGCATTTT. Translated: CASRSRTGSNQPQHF.

The chain links TRBV7-9 to TRBJ2-3, with 12 bases aligning to TRBD2. This CDR3 comprises 16 residues. Looked up from germline, CDR1 is SEHNR and CDR2 is FQNEAQ (reference sequence). With V trimmed by 4 bases and J by 0 bases, 2 bases remained unmatched. The CDR3 bases are TGTGCCAGCAGCTCTAGCGGGAGGGTTAGCACAGATACGCAGTATTTT. Protein: CASSSSGRVSTDTQYF.

The chain links TRBV3-1 (or the pseudogene TRBV3-2) to TRBJ1-5; D gene uncertain. The germline V gene encodes CDR1 LGHDT and CDR2 YNNKEL (reference sequence). CDR3 size: 13 residues. The ends were cut back, 1 base at V and 2 bases at J, with 3 bases in the middle. The CDR3 coding sequence is TGTGCCAGCAGCCAAGGAGGCAATCAGCCCCAGCATTTT. Protein product: CASSQGGNQPQHF.

This chain joins TRBV4-3 and TRBJ2-1; a weak D match, TRBD2 (5 bases). The CDR3 has 13 residues. With 4 bases removed from V and 4 bases from J, the gap between germline ends came to 8 bases. CDR1 and CDR2 (germline): LGHNA, YSLEER. The chain's CDR3 is CASSPRVYNEQFF. The CDR3, as DNA: TGCGCCAGCAGCCCGCGGGTGTACAATGAGCAGTTCTTC.

The rearrangement uses TRBV6-1 and TRBJ1-1, with a tentative D call TRBD1 (5 bases). CDR1 and CDR2 (germline): MNHNS, SASEGT. The V and J ends lost 0 bases and 10 bases respectively, with 21 bases between them. The CDR3 has 16 residues. CDR3 sequence reads: CASSEAPRGGDSAAFF. CDR3 coding DNA: TGTGCCAGCAGTGAAGCCCCGCGTGGAGGGGATTCTGCAGCTTTCTTT.

This clone was recorded once. The rearrangement links TRBV19 to TRBJ2-1, with 10 bases fitting TRBD1. CDR1 and CDR2 from the germline V gene are LNHDA and SQIVND (reference sequence). The CDR3 loop spans 17 amino acids. V lost 0 bases and J lost 8; bases outside the gene matches: 10. CDR3 DNA sequence: TGTGCCAGTAGTATAGATTGGCCGAGACAGGGGGCCGATGAGCAGTTCTTC. It specifies CASSIDWPRQGADEQFF. The full variable domain, rest sourced from reference TRBV19 and TRBJ2-1, is DGGITQSPKYLFRKEGQNVTLSCEQNLNHDAMYWYRQDPGQGLRLIYYSQIVNDFQKGDIAEGYSVSREKKESFPLTVTSAQKNPTAFYLCASSIDWPRQGADEQFFGPGTRLTVL.

The rearrangement links TRBV12-3 or TRBV12-4 to TRBJ1-5; 8 positions match TRBD1. The CDR3 is 13 residues long. Trimming took 6 bases from V and 7 from J; bases not matched to a gene: 5. In DNA form, the CDR3 reads TGTGCCAGCAGCTGGACAGGGATCCAGCCCCAGCATTTT. It encodes CASSWTGIQPQHF.

The chain employs TRBV19 and TRBJ2-7; TRBD2 matches 8 bases. Trimming at V came to 4 bases and at J to 0 bases, leaving 8 bases not matched to a gene. This CDR3 has 16 residues. Germline lookup yields CDR1 LNHDA and CDR2 SQIVND (reference sequence). The CDR3 DNA reads TGTGCCAGTAGTAGGTTCGGGGGGGCAAACTCCTACGAGCAGTACTTC. This encodes CASSRFGGANSYEQYF.

V gene TRBV3-1 (or the pseudogene TRBV3-2) combines with J gene TRBJ2-1; TRBD1 might be the D (6 bases). The CDR3 is made up of 12 amino acids. The V gene lost 11 bases and the J gene lost 4 bases, with 12 bases spanning the gap. CDR1 and CDR2 (germline): LGHDT, YNNKEL (reference sequence). CDR3 sequence: CASGRGYNEQFF. The CDR3 DNA follows: TGTGCCTCGGGCAGGGGATACAATGAGCAGTTCTTC.

The chain links TRBV7-9 to TRBJ1-2, with D possibly matching TRBD1 (6 bases). Germline CDR1 is SEHNR and CDR2 is FQNEAQ (reference sequence). V was pared by 0 bases and J by 6 bases, with 14 bases between. This CDR3 region has 15 residues. The CDR3 sequence is CASSLAPTGTNGYTF. The DNA for the CDR3 is TGTGCCAGCAGCTTAGCACCAACAGGGACCAATGGCTACACCTTC.

V is TRBV2 and J is TRBJ1-3, with D perhaps matching TRBD1 (5 bases). CDR3 length equals 15 residues. CDR1 SNHLY and CDR2 FYNNEI come from the germline V gene. Deletions cut 6 bases from V and 1 base from J, with 13 bases between. CDR3 in DNA: TGTGCCAGCAGCGCAAGGACATCGTCTGGAAACACCATATATTTT. This encodes CASSARTSSGNTIYF. The full variable domain, in which reference TRBV2 and TRBJ1-3 provide the parts outside the CDR3, is EPEVTQTPSHQVTQMGQEVILRCVPISNHLYFYWYRQILGQKVEFLVSFYNNEISEKSEIFDDQFSVERPDGSNFTLKIRSTKLEDSAMYFCASSARTSSGNTIYFGEGSWLTVV.

J is TRBJ1-5 and V is TRBV6-1; D gene unclear. Germline values: CDR1 MNHNS, CDR2 SASEGT. Trimming took off 3 bases at V and 0 bases at J, with 9 bases between the two ends. The length of the CDR3 is 15 residues. The CDR3: CASSEATLSNQPQHF. CDR3 coding DNA: TGTGCCAGCAGTGAGGCGACACTTAGCAATCAGCCCCAGCATTTT.

CDR3 amino acids: CASSLARSGTGNTIYF. The CDR3 region has the DNA TGTGCCAGCAGCTTGGCGCGGTCCGGGACTGGAAACACCATATATTTT. The chain is built from TRBV5-5 and TRBJ1-3; D remains unclear. Germline CDR1 and CDR2: SGHKS and YYEKEE (reference sequence). This CDR3 region has 16 residues. The V and J ends lost 0 bases and 2 bases respectively, with 12 bases between them.

The chain combines TRBV7-9 with TRBJ1-5; 7 bases map to TRBD1. This CDR3 comprises 16 residues. The germline V gene encodes CDR1 SEHNR and CDR2 FQNEAQ (reference sequence). The junction had 10 bases not matched to a gene; V was cut back by 1 base and J by 7 bases. The CDR3 region has the DNA TGTGCCAGCAGCTTAGGGGCAGGGGGAGATAGGCAGCCCCAGCATTTT. Encoded protein: CASSLGAGGDRQPQHF.

The chain recombines TRBV28 with TRBJ2-6, with D maybe TRBD2 (6 bases). This CDR3 is built from 16 residues. V was shortened by 7 bases and J by 4 bases, with 17 bases between the two germline ends. Germline assignment: CDR1 MDHEN and CDR2 SYDVKM. The CDR3 DNA is TGTGCCAGCATCAATGGAGGGGCGCTCGGGGCCAACGTCCTGACTTTC. Its protein is CASINGGALGANVLTF.

This clone was seen a single time. The chain recombines TRBV12-3 or TRBV12-4 with TRBJ1-2, with D hard to call. The CDR3 loop spans 13 amino acids. Between the trimmed V and J ends, which lost 5 bases and 4 bases, there was a span of 11 bases. The CDR3 here is CASSTRDSYGYTF. The CDR3 region has the DNA TGTGCCAGCAGTACCAGAGACTCCTATGGCTACACCTTC.

V usage is TRBV5-8 and J usage is TRBJ1-1; TRBD1 agrees at 7 bases. Germline-derived CDR1 and CDR2 are SGHTS and YDEGEE. The CDR3 sequence is 15 residues long. After removal of 3 bases from V and 6 bases from J, the junction contained 11 bases not matched to a gene. CDR3 loop: CASSWPPQGGAEAFF. CDR3 nucleotides: TGTGCCAGCAGCTGGCCCCCGCAGGGGGGAGCTGAAGCTTTCTTT. The full variable domain, rest sourced from reference TRBV5-8 and TRBJ1-1, is EAGVTQSPTHLIKTRGQQATLRCSPISGHTSVYWYQQALGLGLQFLLWYDEGEERNRGNFPPRFSGRQFPNYSSELNVNALELEDSALYLCASSWPPQGGAEAFFGQGTRLTVV.

The chain carries TRBV5-6 and TRBJ2-7; D not certain. Deletions cut 0 bases from V and 7 bases from J, with 11 bases between. Germline CDR1 reads SGHDT; CDR2 reads YYEEEE. The CDR3 extends over 13 amino acids. CDR3 loop: CASSLVGSGEQYF. Written as DNA, the CDR3 is TGTGCCAGCAGCTTGGTCGGCTCAGGAGAGCAGTACTTC.

The V call is TRBV6-1, the J call TRBJ2-1, with a possible D match to TRBD1 (5 bases). The CDR3 is made up of 16 amino acids. Germline values: CDR1 MNHNS, CDR2 SASEGT. V shed 1 base and J shed 9 bases, with 19 bases lying between them. The CDR3 DNA reads as TGTGCCAGCAGTGAAGTTTCCCGGCGACAGTCCGGTGAGCAGTTCTTC. As protein: CASSEVSRRQSGEQFF.

The chain uses TRBV5-1 and TRBJ2-3; the D is unclear. The CDR3 is made up of 15 amino acids. Per the germline V gene, CDR1 is SGHRS and CDR2 is YFSETQ. Between the trimmed V and J ends, which lost 4 bases and 1 base, there was a span of 13 bases. The CDR3 coding sequence is TGCGCCAGCAGCCTTGACATCCCCGGCACAGATACGCAGTATTTT. Translated, it gives CASSLDIPGTDTQYF.

The chain carries TRBV5-1 and TRBJ1-4, with TRBD1 matching over 10 bases. The CDR3 is 18 residues long. Losses at the gene ends were 2 bases for V and 0 bases for J; bases not matched to a gene: 7. CDR1 is SGHRS and CDR2 is YFSETQ in the germline V gene. The CDR3 protein is CASSLLGTGVSTNEKLFF. The DNA for the CDR3 is TGCGCCAGCAGCTTACTTGGGACAGGGGTGTCAACTAATGAAAAACTGTTTTTT.

This sequence joins TRBV6-6 and TRBJ1-1; 9 positions agree with TRBD1. Germline CDR1 reads MNHNY; CDR2 reads SVGAGI (reference sequence). There are 15 residues in the CDR3. The V gene end was trimmed by 6 bases and the J gene end by 5 bases; junction bases not matched to a gene: 10. CDR3 DNA sequence: TGTGCCAGCAGCAAACTTACAGGGGGCGGGACTGAAGCTTTCTTT. It translates to CASSKLTGGGTEAFF.